This T cell receptor (beta chain) was captured in a study of shared clonotypes between healthy human individuals. Study-wide background: Per donor, CD8 memory used one plate, CD8 naive used two, CD4 memory used three and CD4 naive used three. General study points: Rarefaction indicated that sorted-subset sequencing remained incomplete although depth was large. The represented genetic and exposure-history diversity was limited by the small number of donors. Naive subsets usually exceeded memory subsets in estimated richness.

Germline V lookup: CDR1 SGHDT, CDR2 YYEEEE. The CDR3 runs 15 residues. The junction had 12 bases not matched to a gene; V was cut back by 4 bases and J by 6 bases. As to this clone: Its specificity is unknown.

Assay: immunoSEQ multiplex PCR; the TCRdb copy retains only in-frame clones and omits some. The sample shows hundreds of thousands of clones, about 95% of them seen only once. CD45RO-negative, CCR7-selected cells formed the naive CD8 fraction, which excluded terminally differentiated effector memory CD45RA+ cells. V is TRBV5-6 and J is TRBJ2-7; 8 positions agree with TRBD1. Source material: naive CD8+ T cells sorted from blood. The source is a woman aged 30 to 39 in good health. The CDR3, as DNA: TGTGCCAGCAGCGGAGGGGACAGGACCGCCTTCGAGCAGTACTTC. Translation gives CASSGGDRTAFEQYF.